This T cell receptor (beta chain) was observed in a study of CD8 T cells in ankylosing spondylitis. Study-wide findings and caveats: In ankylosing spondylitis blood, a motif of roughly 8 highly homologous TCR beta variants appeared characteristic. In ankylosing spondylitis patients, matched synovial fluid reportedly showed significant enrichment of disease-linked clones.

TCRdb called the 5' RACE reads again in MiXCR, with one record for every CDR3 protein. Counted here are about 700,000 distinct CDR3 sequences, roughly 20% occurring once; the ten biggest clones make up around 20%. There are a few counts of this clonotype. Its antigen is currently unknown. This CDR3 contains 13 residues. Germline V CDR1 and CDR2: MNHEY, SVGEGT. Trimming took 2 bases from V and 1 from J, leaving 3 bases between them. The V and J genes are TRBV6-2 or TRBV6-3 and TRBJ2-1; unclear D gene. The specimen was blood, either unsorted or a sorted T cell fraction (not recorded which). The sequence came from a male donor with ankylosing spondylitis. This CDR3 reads CASSYESYNEQFF. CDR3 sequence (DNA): TGTGCCAGCAGTTACGAATCCTACAATGAGCAGTTCTTC.